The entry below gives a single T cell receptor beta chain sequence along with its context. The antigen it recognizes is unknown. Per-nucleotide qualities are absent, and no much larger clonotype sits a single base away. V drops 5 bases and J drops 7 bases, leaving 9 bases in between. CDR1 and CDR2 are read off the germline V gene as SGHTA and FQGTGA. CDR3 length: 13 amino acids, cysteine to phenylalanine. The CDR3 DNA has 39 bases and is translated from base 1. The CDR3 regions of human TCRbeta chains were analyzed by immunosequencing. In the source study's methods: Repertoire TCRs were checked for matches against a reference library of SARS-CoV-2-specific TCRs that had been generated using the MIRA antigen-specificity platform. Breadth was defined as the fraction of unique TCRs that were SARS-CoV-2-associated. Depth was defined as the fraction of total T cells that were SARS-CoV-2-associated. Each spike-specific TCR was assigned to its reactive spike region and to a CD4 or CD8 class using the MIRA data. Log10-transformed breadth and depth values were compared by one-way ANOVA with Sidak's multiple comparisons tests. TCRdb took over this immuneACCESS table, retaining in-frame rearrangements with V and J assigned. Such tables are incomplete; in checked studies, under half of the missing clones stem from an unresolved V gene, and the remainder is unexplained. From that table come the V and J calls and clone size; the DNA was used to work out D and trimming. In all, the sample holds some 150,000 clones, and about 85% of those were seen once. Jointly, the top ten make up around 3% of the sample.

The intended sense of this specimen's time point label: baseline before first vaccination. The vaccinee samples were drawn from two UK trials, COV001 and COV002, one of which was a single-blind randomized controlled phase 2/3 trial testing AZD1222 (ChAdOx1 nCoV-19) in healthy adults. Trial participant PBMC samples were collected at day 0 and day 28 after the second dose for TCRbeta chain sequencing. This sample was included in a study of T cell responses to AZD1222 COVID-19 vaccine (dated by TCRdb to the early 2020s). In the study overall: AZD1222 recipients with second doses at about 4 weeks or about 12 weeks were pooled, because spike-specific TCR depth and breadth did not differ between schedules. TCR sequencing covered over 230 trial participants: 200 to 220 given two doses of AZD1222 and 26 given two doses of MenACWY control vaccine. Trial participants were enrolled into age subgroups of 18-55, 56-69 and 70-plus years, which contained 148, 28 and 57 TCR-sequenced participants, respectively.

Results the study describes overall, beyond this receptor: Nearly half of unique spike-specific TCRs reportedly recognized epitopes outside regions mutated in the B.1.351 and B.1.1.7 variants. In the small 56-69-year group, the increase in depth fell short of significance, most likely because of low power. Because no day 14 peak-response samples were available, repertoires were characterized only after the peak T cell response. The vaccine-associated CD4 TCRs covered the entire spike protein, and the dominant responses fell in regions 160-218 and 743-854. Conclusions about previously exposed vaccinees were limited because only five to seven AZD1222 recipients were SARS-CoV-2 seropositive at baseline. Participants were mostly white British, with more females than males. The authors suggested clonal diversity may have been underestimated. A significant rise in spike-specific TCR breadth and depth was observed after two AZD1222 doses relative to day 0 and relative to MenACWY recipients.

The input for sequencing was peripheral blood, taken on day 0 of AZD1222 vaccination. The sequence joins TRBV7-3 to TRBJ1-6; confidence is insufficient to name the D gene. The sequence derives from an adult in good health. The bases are TGTGCCAGCAGCCCGGACCCAAATTCACCCCTCCACTTT. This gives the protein CASSPDPNSPLHF.